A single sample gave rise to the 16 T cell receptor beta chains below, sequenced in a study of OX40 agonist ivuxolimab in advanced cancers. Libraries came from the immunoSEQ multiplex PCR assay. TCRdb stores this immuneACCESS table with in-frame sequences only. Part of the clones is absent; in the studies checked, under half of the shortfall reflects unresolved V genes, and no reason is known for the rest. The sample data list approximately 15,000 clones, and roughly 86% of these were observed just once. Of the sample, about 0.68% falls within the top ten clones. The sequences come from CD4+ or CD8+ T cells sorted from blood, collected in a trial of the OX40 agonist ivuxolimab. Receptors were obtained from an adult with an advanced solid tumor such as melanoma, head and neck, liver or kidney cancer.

The CDR3 DNA is TGTGCCAGCAGCATACTACCGGGACAGGGATTCTTC. This encodes CASSILPGQGFF. The rearrangement links TRBV5-5 to TRBJ2-1; 9 nucleotides align to TRBD1. The germline gives CDR1 SGHKS, CDR2 YYEKEE (reference sequence). This CDR3 is built from 12 residues. V was pared by 4 bases and J by 16 bases, with 9 bases of the junction left unmatched.

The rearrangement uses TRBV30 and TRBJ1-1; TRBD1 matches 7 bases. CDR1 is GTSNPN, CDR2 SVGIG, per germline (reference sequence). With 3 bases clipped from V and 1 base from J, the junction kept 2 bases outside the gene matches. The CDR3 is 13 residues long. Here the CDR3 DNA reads TGTGCCTGGAGGGGACAGCCGAACACTGAAGCTTTCTTT. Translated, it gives CAWRGQPNTEAFF.

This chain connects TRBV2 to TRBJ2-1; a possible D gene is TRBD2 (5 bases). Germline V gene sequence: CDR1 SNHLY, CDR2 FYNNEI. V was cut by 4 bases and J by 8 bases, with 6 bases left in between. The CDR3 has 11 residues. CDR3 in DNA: TGTGCCAGCAGTGGGGAGTATGAGCAGTTCTTC. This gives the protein CASSGEYEQFF.

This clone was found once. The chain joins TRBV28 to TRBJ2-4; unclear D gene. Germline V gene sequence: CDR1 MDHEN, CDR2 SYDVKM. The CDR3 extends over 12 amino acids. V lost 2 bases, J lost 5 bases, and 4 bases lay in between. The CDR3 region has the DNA TGTGCCAGCAGTTTAGGCCAAAACATTCAGTACTTC. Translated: CASSLGQNIQYF.

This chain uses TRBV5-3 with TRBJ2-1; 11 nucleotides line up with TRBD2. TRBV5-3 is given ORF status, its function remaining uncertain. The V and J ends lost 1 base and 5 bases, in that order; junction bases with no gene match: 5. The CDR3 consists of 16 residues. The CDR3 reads CARSLPGLAVDNEQFF. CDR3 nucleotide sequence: TGTGCCAGAAGCTTGCCGGGACTAGCGGTCGACAATGAGCAGTTCTTC.

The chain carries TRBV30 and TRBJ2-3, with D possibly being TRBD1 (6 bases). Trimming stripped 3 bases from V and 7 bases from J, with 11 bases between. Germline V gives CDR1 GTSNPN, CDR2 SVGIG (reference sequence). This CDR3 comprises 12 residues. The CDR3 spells CAWSRGHYTQYF. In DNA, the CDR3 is TGTGCCTGGAGCCGGGGACATTATACGCAGTATTTT.

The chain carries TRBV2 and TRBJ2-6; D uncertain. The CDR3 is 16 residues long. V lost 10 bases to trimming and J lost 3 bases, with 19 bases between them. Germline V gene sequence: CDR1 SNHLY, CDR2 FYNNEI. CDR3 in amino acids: CATQSTVFYGANVLTF. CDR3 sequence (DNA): TGTGCCACGCAGTCCACCGTGTTTTATGGGGCCAACGTCCTGACTTTC.

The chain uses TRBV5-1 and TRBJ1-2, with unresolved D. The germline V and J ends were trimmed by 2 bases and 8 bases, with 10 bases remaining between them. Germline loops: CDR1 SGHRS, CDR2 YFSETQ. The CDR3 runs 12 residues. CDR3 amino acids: CASSFGSEGYTF. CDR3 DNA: TGCGCCAGCAGCTTCGGCAGCGAAGGCTACACCTTC.

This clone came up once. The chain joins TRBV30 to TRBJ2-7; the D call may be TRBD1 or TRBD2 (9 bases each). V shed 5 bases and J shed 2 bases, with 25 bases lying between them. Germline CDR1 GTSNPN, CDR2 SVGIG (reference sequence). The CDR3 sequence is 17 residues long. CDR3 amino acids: CAWATGGLLAGTYEQYF. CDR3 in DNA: TGTGCCTGGGCGACAGGGGGGCTTCTAGCGGGGACCTACGAGCAGTACTTC.

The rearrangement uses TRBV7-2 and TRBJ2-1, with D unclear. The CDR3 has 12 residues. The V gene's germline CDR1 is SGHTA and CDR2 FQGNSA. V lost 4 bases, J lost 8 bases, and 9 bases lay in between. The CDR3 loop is CASSSHGDEQFF. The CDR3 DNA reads TGTGCCAGCAGCTCTCACGGAGATGAGCAGTTCTTC.

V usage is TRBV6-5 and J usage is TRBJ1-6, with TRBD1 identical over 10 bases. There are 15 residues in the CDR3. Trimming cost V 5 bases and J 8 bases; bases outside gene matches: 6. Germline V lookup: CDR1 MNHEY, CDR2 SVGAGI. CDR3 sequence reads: CASSRQGAQDSPLHF. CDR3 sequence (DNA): TGTGCCAGCAGTCGACAGGGGGCCCAGGATTCACCCCTCCACTTT.

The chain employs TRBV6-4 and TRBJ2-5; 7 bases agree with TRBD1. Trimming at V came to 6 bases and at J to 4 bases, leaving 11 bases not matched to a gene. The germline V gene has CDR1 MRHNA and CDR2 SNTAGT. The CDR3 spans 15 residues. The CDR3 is CASSEDREDGETQYF. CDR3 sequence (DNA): TGTGCCAGCAGCGAAGACAGGGAAGATGGAGAGACCCAGTACTTC.

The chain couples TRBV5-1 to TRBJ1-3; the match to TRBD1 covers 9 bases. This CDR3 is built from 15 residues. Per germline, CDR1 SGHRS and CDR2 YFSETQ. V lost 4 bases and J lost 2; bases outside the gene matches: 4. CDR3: CASSADRGAGNTIYF. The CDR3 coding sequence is TGCGCCAGCAGCGCAGACAGGGGGGCTGGAAACACCATATATTTT.

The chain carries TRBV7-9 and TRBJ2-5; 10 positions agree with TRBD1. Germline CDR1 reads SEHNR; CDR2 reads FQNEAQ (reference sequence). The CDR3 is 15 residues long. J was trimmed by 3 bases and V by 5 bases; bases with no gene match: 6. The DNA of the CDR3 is TGTGCCAGCAGCCCAGGACAGGGGGTGAAAGAGACCCAGTACTTC. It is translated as CASSPGQGVKETQYF.

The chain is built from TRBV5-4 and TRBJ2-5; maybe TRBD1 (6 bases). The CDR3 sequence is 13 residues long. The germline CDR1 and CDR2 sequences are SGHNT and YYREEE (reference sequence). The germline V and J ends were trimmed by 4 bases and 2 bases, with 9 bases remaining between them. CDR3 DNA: TGTGCCAGCAGCCCCGGGACACAAGAGACCCAGTACTTC. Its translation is CASSPGTQETQYF.

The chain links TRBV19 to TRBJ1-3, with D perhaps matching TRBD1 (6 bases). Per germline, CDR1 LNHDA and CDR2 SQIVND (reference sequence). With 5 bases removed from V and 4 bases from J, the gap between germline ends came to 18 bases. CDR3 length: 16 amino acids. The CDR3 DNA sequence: TGTGCCAGTAGTCCCACTCACAGGGTCTTCGGAAACACCATATATTTT. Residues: CASSPTHRVFGNTIYF.